The 2 T cell receptor beta chains below were found in one sample sequenced in a study of T cell responses to AZD1222 COVID-19 vaccine (dated by TCRdb to about 2021). The library was generated by the immunoSEQ multiplex PCR assay. Entries here come from immuneACCESS through TCRdb and include only in-frame sequences with V and J called. Some clones fail to appear in such tables; in the studies checked, an unresolved V gene covers under half of the shortfall, and the cause of the remainder is unknown. This sample lists some 90,000 clones; nearly 90% were detected once. About 14% of the sample goes to the ten largest clones. This sample's time point label indicates: baseline before first vaccination. This specimen consisted of peripheral blood, obtained on day 0 of AZD1222 vaccination. These receptor sequences come from an adult in good health.

The table lists this clone with a count of one. The gene calls are TRBV19 and TRBJ2-1; D is undetermined. Looked up from germline, CDR1 is LNHDA and CDR2 is SQIVND (reference sequence). Trimming shortened V by 5 bases and J by 10 bases, and 12 bases separated the two germline ends. The CDR3 has 12 residues. The CDR3 loop is CASSPGLGEQFF. CDR3 nucleotide sequence: TGTGCCAGTAGTCCCGGGCTAGGGGAGCAGTTCTTC.

This chain uses TRBV6-1 with TRBJ2-7; D remains ambiguous. The CDR3 runs to 12 residues. Germline loops: CDR1 MNHNS, CDR2 SASEGT. V was clipped by 1 base and J by 1 base, with 2 bases between them. CDR3 sequence: CASSEVSYEQYF. In DNA, the CDR3 is TGTGCCAGCAGTGAAGTGTCCTACGAGCAGTACTTC.